The source of this T cell receptor beta chain is a study of spatial heterogeneity in lung cancer. This clonotype has at least ten counts. Its antigen is still unknown. V lost 5 bases and J lost 8; bases outside the gene matches: 10. The germline V gene has CDR1 MDHEN and CDR2 SYDVKM. The CDR3 runs 14 residues. Using its own MiXCR run on the 5' RACE reads, TCRdb lists one record per CDR3 protein. The table lists about 9,500 distinct CDR3 sequences, 13% to 15% of them singletons. Time point noted: sample taken at primary tumor resection. The cohort: about 79 early-stage, untreated non-small cell lung cancer patients. The study sequenced unsorted whole RNA from tumor, nontumor lung or frozen PBMC. Study outcomes and limitations: The study found that expanded intratumoral alpha and beta TCR counts tracked tumor mutation counts.

The source was lung tumor tissue, collected at surgery. The sequence was collected from a male donor with early-stage non-small cell lung cancer. The V and J genes are TRBV28 and TRBJ1-2; 8 nucleotides agree with TRBD1. The CDR3 region is CASSTSPDRAGYTF. The CDR3 coding sequence is TGTGCCAGCAGTACCTCCCCGGACAGGGCGGGCTACACCTTC.